This T cell receptor (beta chain) was found in a study of radiotherapy plus CTLA-4 blockade in lung cancer. V gave up 6 bases and J gave up 1 base, with 13 bases separating them. Per germline, CDR1 MDHEN and CDR2 SYDVKM. The CDR3 extends over 14 amino acids. TCRdb keeps only in-frame clones here, not all; method: immunoSEQ multiplex PCR. Found here are about 60,000 clones, around 80% of them singletons; the top ten hold around 4%. This clonotype was obtained from a human donor with non-small cell lung cancer who had a partial response to radiotherapy plus ipilimumab. Source: peripheral blood, taken from a patient treated with radiotherapy plus ipilimumab. V gene TRBV28 combines with J gene TRBJ2-7, with unresolved D. The CDR3 protein is CASRGSQESYEQYF. The CDR3 DNA follows: TGTGCCAGCAGGGGCAGCCAGGAATCCTACGAGCAGTACTTC.